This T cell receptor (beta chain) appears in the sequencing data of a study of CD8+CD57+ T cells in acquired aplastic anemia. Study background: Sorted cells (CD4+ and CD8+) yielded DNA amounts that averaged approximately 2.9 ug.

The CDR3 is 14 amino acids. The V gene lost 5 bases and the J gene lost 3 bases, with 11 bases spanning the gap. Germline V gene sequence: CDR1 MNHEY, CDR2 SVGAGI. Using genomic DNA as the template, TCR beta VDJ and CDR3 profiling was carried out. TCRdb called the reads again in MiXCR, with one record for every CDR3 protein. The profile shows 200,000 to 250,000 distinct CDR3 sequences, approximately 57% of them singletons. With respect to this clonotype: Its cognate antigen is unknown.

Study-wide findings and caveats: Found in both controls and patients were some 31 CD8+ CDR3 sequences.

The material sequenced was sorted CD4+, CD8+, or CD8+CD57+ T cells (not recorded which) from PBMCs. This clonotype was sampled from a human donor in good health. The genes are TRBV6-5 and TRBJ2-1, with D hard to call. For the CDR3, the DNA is TGTGCCAGCAGTGAAAGCCTAGGCTACAATGAGCAGTTCTTC. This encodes CASSESLGYNEQFF.